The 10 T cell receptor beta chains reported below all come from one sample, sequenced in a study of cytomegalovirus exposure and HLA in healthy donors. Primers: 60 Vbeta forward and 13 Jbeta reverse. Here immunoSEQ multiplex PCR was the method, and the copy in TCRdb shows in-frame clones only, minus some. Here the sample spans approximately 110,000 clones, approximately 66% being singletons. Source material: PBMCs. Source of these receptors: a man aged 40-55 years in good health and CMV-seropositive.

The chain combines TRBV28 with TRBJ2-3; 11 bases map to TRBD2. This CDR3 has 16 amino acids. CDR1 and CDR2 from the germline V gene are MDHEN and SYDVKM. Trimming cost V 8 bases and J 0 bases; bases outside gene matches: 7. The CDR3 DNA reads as TGTGCCAGCGGGGGGACTAGCGGATCTAGCACAGATACGCAGTATTTT. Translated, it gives CASGGTSGSSTDTQYF. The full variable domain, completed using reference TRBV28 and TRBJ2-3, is DVKVTQSSRYLVKRTGEKVFLECVQDMDHENMFWYRQDPGLGLRLIYFSYDVKMKEKGDIPEGYSVSREKKERFSLILESASTNQTSMYLCASGGTSGSSTDTQYFGPGTRLTVL.

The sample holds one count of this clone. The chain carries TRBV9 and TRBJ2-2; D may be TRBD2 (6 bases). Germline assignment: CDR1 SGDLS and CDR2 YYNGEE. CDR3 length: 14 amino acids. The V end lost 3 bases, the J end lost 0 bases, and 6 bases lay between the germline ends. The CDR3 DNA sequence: TGTGCCAGCAGCGAGCGGGCGAACACCGGGGAGCTGTTTTTT. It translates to CASSERANTGELFF.

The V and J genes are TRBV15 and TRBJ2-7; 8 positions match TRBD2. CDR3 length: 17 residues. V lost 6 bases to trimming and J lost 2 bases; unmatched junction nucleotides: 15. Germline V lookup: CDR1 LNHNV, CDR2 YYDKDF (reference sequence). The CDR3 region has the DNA TGTGCCACCAGTCCTCCTCTGGACACGGGACTAGCCTACGAGCAGTACTTC. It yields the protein CATSPPLDTGLAYEQYF.

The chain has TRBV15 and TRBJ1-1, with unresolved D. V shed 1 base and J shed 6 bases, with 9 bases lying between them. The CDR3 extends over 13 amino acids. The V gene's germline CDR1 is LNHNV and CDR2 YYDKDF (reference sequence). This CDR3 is CATSRVLGPEAFF. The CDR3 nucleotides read TGTGCCACCAGCAGAGTTTTGGGCCCTGAAGCTTTCTTT.

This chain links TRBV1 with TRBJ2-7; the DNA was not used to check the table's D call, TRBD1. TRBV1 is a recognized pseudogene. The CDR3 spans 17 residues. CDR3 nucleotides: TGCACCAGCAGCGAAATAAGGGGGCCGGACCTACTCTACGAGCAGTACGTC. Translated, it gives CTSSEIRGPDLLYEQYV.

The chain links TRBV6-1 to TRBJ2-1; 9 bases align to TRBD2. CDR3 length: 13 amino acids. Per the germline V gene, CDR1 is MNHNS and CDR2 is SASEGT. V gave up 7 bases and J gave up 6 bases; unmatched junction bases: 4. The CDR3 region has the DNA TGTGCCAGCAAACTAGCGGGTTTCAATGAGCAGTTCTTC. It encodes CASKLAGFNEQFF.

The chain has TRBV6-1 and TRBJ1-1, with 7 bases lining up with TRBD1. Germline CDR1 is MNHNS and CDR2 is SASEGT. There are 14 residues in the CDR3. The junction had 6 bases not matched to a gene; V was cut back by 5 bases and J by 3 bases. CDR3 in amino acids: CASSITGVDTEAFF. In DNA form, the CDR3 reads TGTGCCAGCAGTATTACAGGGGTGGACACTGAAGCTTTCTTT.

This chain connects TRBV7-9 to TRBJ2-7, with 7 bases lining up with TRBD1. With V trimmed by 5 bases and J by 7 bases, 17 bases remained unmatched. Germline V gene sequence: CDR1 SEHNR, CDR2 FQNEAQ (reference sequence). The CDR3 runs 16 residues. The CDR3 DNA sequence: TGTGCCAGCAGCCCCCCCAGCGCAGGGGGAGAAAGGGAGCAGTACTTC. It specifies CASSPPSAGGEREQYF. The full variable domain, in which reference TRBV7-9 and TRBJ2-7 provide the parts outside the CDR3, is DTGVSQNPRHKITKRGQNVTFRCDPISEHNRLYWYRQTLGQGPEFLTYFQNEAQLEKSRLLSDRFSAERPKGSFSTLEIQRTEQGDSAMYLCASSPPSAGGEREQYFGPGTRLTVT.

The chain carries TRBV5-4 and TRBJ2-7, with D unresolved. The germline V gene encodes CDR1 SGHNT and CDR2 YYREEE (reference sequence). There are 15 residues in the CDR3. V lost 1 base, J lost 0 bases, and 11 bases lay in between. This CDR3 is CASSLLLGLSYEQYF. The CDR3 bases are TGTGCCAGCAGCTTGCTGCTTGGCCTCTCCTACGAGCAGTACTTC. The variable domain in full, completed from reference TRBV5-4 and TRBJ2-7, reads ETGVTQSPTHLIKTRGQQVTLRCSSQSGHNTVSWYQQALGQGPQFIFQYYREEENGRGNFPPRFSGLQFPNYSSELNVNALELDDSALYLCASSLLLGLSYEQYFGPGTRLTVT.

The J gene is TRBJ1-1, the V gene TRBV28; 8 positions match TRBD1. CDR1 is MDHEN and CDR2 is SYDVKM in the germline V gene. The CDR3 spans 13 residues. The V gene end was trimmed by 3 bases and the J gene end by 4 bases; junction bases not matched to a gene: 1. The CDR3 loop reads CASSFRGPTEAFF. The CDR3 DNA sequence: TGTGCCAGCAGTTTCAGGGGGCCCACTGAAGCTTTCTTT.